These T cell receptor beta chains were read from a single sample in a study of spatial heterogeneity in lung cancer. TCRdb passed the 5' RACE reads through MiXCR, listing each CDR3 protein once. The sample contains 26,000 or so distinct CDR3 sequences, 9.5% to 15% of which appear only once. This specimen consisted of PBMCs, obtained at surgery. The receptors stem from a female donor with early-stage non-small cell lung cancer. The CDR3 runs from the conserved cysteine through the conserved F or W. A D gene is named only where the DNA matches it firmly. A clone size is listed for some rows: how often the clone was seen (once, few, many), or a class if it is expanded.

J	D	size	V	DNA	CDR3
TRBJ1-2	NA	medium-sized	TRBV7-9	TGTGCCAGCAGCCATCCACGGCCGATCGCGGATGGCTACACCTTC	CASSHPRPIADGYTF
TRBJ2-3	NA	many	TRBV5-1	TGCGCCAGTCGAAGCGGGAGCACAGATACGCAGTATTTT	CASRSGSTDTQYF
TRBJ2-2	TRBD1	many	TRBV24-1	TGTGCCACCAGTGAACCTGGACAGGGAATGGACACCGGGGAGCTGTTTTTT	CATSEPGQGMDTGELFF
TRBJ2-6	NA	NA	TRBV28	TGTGCCAGCAGAGGAAGGACAGACTCTGGGGCCAACGTCCTGACTTTC	CASRGRTDSGANVLTF
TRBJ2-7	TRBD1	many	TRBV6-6	TGTGCCAGCAGTCACCGGGACAGCGAGAACGAGCAGTACTTC	CASSHRDSENEQYF
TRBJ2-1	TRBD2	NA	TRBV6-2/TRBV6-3	TGTGCCAGCAGATCTGGACTAGTCCAGTTCTTC	CASRSGLVQFF
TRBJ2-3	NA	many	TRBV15	TGTGCCACCAGCAGTGGTGGGCGGTCAGATACGCAGTATTTT	CATSSGGRSDTQYF
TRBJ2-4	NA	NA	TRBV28	TGTGCCACACTAGGAGTAGCCAAAAACATTCAGTACTTC	CATLGVAKNIQYF
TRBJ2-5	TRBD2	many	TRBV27	TGTGCCAGCAGTCCAGGACTAGCGGGGGAGACCCAGTACTTC	CASSPGLAGETQYF
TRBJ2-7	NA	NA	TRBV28	TGTGCCAGCAGCTCCCCGGGTCCACCCTACGAGCAGTACTTC	CASSSPGPPYEQYF
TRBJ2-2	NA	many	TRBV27	TGTGCCAGCAGCTATACTCCCGGGGAGCTGTTTTTT	CASSYTPGELFF
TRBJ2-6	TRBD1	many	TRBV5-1	TGCGCCAGCTCACTACAGGGACAGTCGCTCTCTGGGGCCAACGTCCTGACTTTC	CASSLQGQSLSGANVLTF
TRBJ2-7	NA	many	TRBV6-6	TGTGCCAGCGGCCGCCACTACGAGCAGTACTTC	CASGRHYEQYF
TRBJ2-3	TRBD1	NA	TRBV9	TGTGCCAGCAGCGTAGCTTTGAATCCAGGGGGCTTGGATACGCAGTATTTT	CASSVALNPGGLDTQYF
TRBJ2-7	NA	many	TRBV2	TGTGCCAGCACCGAGGTGGCGGGGAAGAGCTCCTACGAGCAGTACTTC	CASTEVAGKSSYEQYF
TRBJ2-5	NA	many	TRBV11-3	TGTGCCAGCAGCTCGGGAGACAGCGGTCGAGAGACCCAGTACTTC	CASSSGDSGRETQYF
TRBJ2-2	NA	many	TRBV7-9	TGTGCCAGCAGCTTCCCTCCGCCCACCGGGGAGCTGTTTTTT	CASSFPPPTGELFF
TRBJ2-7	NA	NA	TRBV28	TGTGCCAGCAGTCCCCCCGGCGGAGGTCGCTACGAGCAGTACTTC	CASSPPGGGRYEQYF
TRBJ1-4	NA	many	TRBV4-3	TGCGCCAGCAGCCAAGACCCTACCCGGACACAGTCTAATGAAAAACTGTTTTTT	CASSQDPTRTQSNEKLFF
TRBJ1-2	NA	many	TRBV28	TGTGCCAGCAGTCGGGACTCCCATGGCTACACCTTC	CASSRDSHGYTF
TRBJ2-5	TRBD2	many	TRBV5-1	TGCGCCAGCGGACTAGGGCTTGAGACCCAGTACTTC	CASGLGLETQYF
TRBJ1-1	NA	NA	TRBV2	TGTGCCAGCACGAGAGTAACATCGATGAACACTGAAGCTTTCTTT	CASTRVTSMNTEAFF